A single sample gave rise to the 8 T cell receptor beta chains below, sequenced in a study of early T cells in non-severe SARS-CoV-2 infection. One entry per CDR3 protein results from TCRdb running MiXCR on the 5' RACE reads. The data hold about 100,000 distinct CDR3 sequences, with around 10% observed a single time. Sequencing used whole blood. The receptor set was obtained from an adult who was a healthcare worker with PCR-confirmed SARS-CoV-2 infection or an uninfected control (not recorded which).

This clonotype has ten or more counts. This sequence joins TRBV10-3 and TRBJ2-7; 11 bases line up with TRBD2. The CDR3 length is 14 residues. CDR1 ENHRY and CDR2 SYGVKD come from the germline V gene. V trimming: 5 bases; J trimming: 7 bases; junction bases outside the gene matches: 7. CDR3 residues: CAISRLAGSREQYF. The CDR3 DNA sequence: TGTGCCATCAGTAGACTAGCGGGATCTCGGGAGCAGTACTTC.

Remarks on this clonotype: With a much larger clone just one base away, this may be a read error. As the CDR3 is not closed by the conserved phenylalanine or tryptophan, this likely results from a read error. The DNA is omitted, as the CDR3 cannot be located on it reliably, and the CDR3 follows TCRdb's listing. The chain combines TRBV25-1 with TRBJ2-4; the DNA was not used to check the table's D call, TRBD1. CDR1 is MGHDK and CDR2 is SYGVNS in the germline V gene. The CDR3 contains 11 residues when both ends are counted. The CDR3 region is CASGRTGKPSI.

J is TRBJ2-4 and V is TRBV6-2 or TRBV6-3; D not resolved. V was pared by 7 bases and J by 3 bases, with 13 bases between. CDR1 and CDR2 (germline): MNHEY, SVGEGT. The CDR3 has 14 residues. CDR3 coding DNA: TGTGCCAGCACGACACGGCTAGGCAAAAACATTCAGTACTTC. Encoded protein: CASTTRLGKNIQYF.

This clonotype was observed many times. The gene calls are TRBV27 and TRBJ2-4; D uncertain. CDR1 and CDR2 from the germline V gene are MNHEY and SMNVEV (reference sequence). This CDR3 spans 15 amino acids. The V end lost 3 bases, the J end lost 0 bases, and 9 bases lay between the germline ends. CDR3 nucleotide sequence: TGTGCCAGCAGTTTGACCCTATCAGCCAAAAACATTCAGTACTTC. It specifies CASSLTLSAKNIQYF.

The chain recombines TRBV12-3 or TRBV12-4 with TRBJ2-3, with 12 bases fitting TRBD1. This CDR3 spans 14 amino acids. The junction had 2 bases not matched to a gene; V was cut back by 6 bases and J by 4 bases. CDR3 sequence reads: CASRGQGASDTQYF. DNA of the CDR3: TGTGCCAGCAGGGGACAGGGGGCATCAGATACGCAGTATTTT.

At least ten counts were recorded for this clonotype. The V gene is TRBV18, the J gene TRBJ2-3; unclear D gene. The CDR3 consists of 16 residues. Germline V gene sequence: CDR1 KGHSH, CDR2 LQKENI. V was pared by 0 bases and J by 3 bases, with 13 bases between. CDR3 sequence (DNA): TGTGCCAGCTCACCACCGTCGAAGAAGGAGACAGATACGCAGTATTTT. It codes for CASSPPSKKETDTQYF.

Concerning this clonotype itself: At one end the junction does not follow the germline gene, possibly because of a read error. This chain links TRBV25-1 with TRBJ1-1; D unclear. This CDR3 comprises 15 residues. Germline V gives CDR1 MGHDK, CDR2 SYGVNS. CDR3 bases: TGTGCCAGCAGTGAATCGAGTTGGCTTAACAATGAAGCTTTCTTT. Protein sequence: CASSESSWLNNEAFF.

The chain links TRBV12-3 or TRBV12-4 to TRBJ2-7; TRBD1 agrees at 7 bases. V lost 5 bases to trimming and J lost 1 base; unmatched junction nucleotides: 5. CDR3 length: 14 amino acids. The CDR3 region is CASSGLQGSYEQYF. The CDR3 DNA reads TGTGCCAGCAGTGGCCTACAGGGGTCCTACGAGCAGTACTTC.